Each of the 10 T cell receptor beta chains below was sequenced from the same sample in a study of T-cell reconstitution after alpha-beta-depleted transplantation in children. For TCRbeta, the library was prepared with unique molecular identifiers. TCRdb re-called the PCR reads with MiXCR, one entry per CDR3 protein. Among about 900,000 distinct CDR3 sequences listed, roughly 31% were seen once. The input for sequencing was PBMCs, mostly from graft donor cells, taken 360 days after TCRalphabeta/CD19-depleted stem cell transplant. Every receptor here comes from a boy younger than two who had a stem cell transplant for SCID, so the T cells may come from the graft donor.

This chain links TRBV5-1 with TRBJ1-1, with D uncertain. The CDR3 spans 13 residues. V was trimmed by 1 base and J by 4 bases, leaving 8 bases between them. In germline, CDR1 is SGHRS, CDR2 YFSETQ. CDR3 region: CASSLQDRTEAFF. As DNA, the CDR3 is TGCGCCAGCAGCTTGCAGGACCGCACTGAAGCTTTCTTT.

The J gene is TRBJ2-3, the V gene TRBV12-3 or TRBV12-4; D not resolved. There are 14 residues in the CDR3. Trimming took off 4 bases at V and 2 bases at J, with 10 bases between the two ends. The CDR3 DNA reads as TGTGCCAGCAGTTGGGCGCCGCACACAGATACGCAGTATTTT. This encodes CASSWAPHTDTQYF.

The sample holds a few counts of this clonotype. The V and J genes are TRBV6-2 or TRBV6-3 and TRBJ2-5, with D possibly being TRBD2 (6 bases). The germline V gene has CDR1 MNHEY and CDR2 SVGEGT. The ends were cut back, 0 bases at V and 1 base at J, with 15 bases in the middle. This CDR3 comprises 17 residues. CDR3 residues: CASSYSRVLASQETQYF. CDR3 nucleotide sequence: TGTGCCAGCAGTTACTCCCGCGTGCTAGCGTCCCAAGAGACCCAGTACTTC.

In this sample, this clonotype turned up a few times. This sequence joins TRBV28 and TRBJ1-6; D is unclear. CDR3 length: 15 amino acids. Germline CDR1 is MDHEN and CDR2 is SYDVKM. V was trimmed by 3 bases and J by 7 bases, leaving 13 bases between them. CDR3 protein: CASSLGGPLNSPLHF. As DNA, the CDR3 is TGTGCCAGCAGTTTGGGTGGGCCGCTAAATTCACCCCTCCACTTT.

The gene calls are TRBV7-9 and TRBJ1-1, with D possibly TRBD1 on 5 matching bases. The CDR3 extends over 16 amino acids. Germline V CDR1 and CDR2: SEHNR, FQNEAQ (reference sequence). Trimming shortened V by 5 bases and J by 0 bases, and 16 bases separated the two germline ends. The CDR3 loop reads CASSPVVGHLNTEAFF. CDR3 nucleotides: TGTGCCAGCAGCCCAGTGGTTGGACATCTGAACACTGAAGCTTTCTTT.

The chain combines TRBV5-1 with TRBJ1-2; possibly TRBD1 for D (5 bases). Germline assignment: CDR1 SGHRS and CDR2 YFSETQ. The ends were cut back, 4 bases at V and 0 bases at J, with 13 bases in the middle. The CDR3 has 15 residues. The CDR3 reads CASSPGGTSNYGYTF. DNA of the CDR3: TGCGCCAGCAGCCCAGGTGGGACTTCTAACTATGGCTACACCTTC.

The chain links TRBV7-2 to TRBJ2-3, with D perhaps matching TRBD1 or TRBD2 (5 bases each). The CDR3 runs 14 residues. The germline V gene has CDR1 SGHTA and CDR2 FQGNSA. The germline V and J ends were trimmed by 4 bases and 0 bases, with 8 bases remaining between them. CDR3 sequence reads: CASSSGASTDTQYF. The CDR3 DNA reads TGTGCCAGCAGCTCCGGGGCTAGCACAGATACGCAGTATTTT.

This sequence joins TRBV20-1 and TRBJ2-3; D might be TRBD2 (6 bases). Germline-derived CDR1 and CDR2 are DFQATT and SNEGSKA (reference sequence). V lost 3 bases to trimming and J lost 2 bases, with 18 bases between them. The CDR3 length is 16 residues. CDR3 bases: TGCAGTGCTAGTGTAGCGGTAGCGACGATCACAGATACGCAGTATTTT. It codes for CSASVAVATITDTQYF.

The chain recombines TRBV6-1 with TRBJ1-1; 7 bases map to TRBD1. CDR3 length equals 19 residues. With 4 bases clipped from V and 7 bases from J, the junction kept 24 bases outside the gene matches. From germline, CDR1 is MNHNS and CDR2 SASEGT. The DNA of the CDR3 is TGTGCCAGCAGTGCGTCCGGGACGGGATTGTGGGGACAGAAGGGTGAAGCTTTCTTT. It encodes CASSASGTGLWGQKGEAFF.

The chain joins TRBV20-1 to TRBJ1-5; D is perhaps TRBD1 (5 bases). Per germline, CDR1 DFQATT and CDR2 SNEGSKA (reference sequence). Trimming took off 0 bases at V and 6 bases at J, with 9 bases between the two ends. The CDR3 has 13 amino acids. The CDR3 loop reads CSAREGGGQPQHF. As DNA, the CDR3 is TGCAGTGCTAGAGAGGGTGGGGGTCAGCCCCAGCATTTT.